This TCR beta chain was observed in a study of blood T cell repertoires in COVID-19. Study information: Whether acute or convalescent, the COVID-19 samples came from the United States, Italy and Spain. Sample material is recorded as cDNA or gDNA derived from T cells, B-cell-depleted T cells, or PBMCs.

Germline CDR1 reads WNHNN; CDR2 reads SYGVQD (reference sequence). The CDR3 length is 14 residues. The V and J ends lost 2 bases and 11 bases respectively, with 18 bases between them. TCRdb's table, derived via immunoSEQ multiplex PCR, lists solely in-frame clones and lacks some. The repertoire holds some 140,000 clones, with more than 75% as singletons. Sequenced material: peripheral blood. The receptor was derived from a man in his 70s with active COVID-19. This chain joins TRBV10-1 and TRBJ1-1, with TRBD1 as a possible D gene (6 bases). CDR3: CASSEGGGGSGAFF. The CDR3 coding sequence is TGCGCCAGCAGTGAGGGAGGGGGGGGTTCAGGGGCTTTCTTT.